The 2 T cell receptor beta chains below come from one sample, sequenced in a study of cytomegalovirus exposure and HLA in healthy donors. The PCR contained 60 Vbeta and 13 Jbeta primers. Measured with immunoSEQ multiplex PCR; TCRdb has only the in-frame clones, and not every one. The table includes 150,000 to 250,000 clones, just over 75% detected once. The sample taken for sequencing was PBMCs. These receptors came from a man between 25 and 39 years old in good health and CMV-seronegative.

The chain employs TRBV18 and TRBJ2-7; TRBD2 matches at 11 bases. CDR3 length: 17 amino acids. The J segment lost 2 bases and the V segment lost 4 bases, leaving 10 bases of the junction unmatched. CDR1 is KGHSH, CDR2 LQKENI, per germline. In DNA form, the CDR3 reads TGTGCCAGCTCACTTGGGACTAGCGGAGGGGGAACCTACGAGCAGTACTTC. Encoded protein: CASSLGTSGGGTYEQYF. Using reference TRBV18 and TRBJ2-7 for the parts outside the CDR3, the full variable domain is NAGVMQNPRHLVRRRGQEARLRCSPMKGHSHVYWYRQLPEEGLKFMVYLQKENIIDESGMPKERFSAEFPKEGPSILRIQQVVRGDSAAYFCASSLGTSGGGTYEQYFGPGTRLTVT.

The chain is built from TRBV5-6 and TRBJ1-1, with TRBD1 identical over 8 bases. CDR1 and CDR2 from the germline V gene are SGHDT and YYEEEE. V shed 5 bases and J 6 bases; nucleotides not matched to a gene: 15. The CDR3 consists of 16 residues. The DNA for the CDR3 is TGTGCCAGCAGTTCGTCAGGGGGCCGTGGGATGGCTGAAGCTTTCTTT. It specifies CASSSSGGRGMAEAFF.